This T cell receptor beta chain was recovered during a study of T-cell reconstitution after alpha-beta-depleted transplantation in children. Preparing the TCRbeta library involved the use of unique molecular identifiers. TCRdb passed the PCR reads through MiXCR, listing each CDR3 protein once. The sample has approximately 3,000 distinct CDR3 sequences; 28% are singletons. The CDR3 loop spans 14 amino acids. With 1 base removed from V and 1 base from J, the gap between germline ends came to 7 bases. Per germline, CDR1 SGHVS and CDR2 FNYEAQ. The receptor was derived from a male patient aged 2 to 9 who had a stem cell transplant for acute myeloid leukemia, so the T cells may come from the graft donor. The J gene is TRBJ2-5, the V gene TRBV7-6; D ambiguous. Specimen: PBMCs, mostly from graft donor cells, collected 60 days after TCRalphabeta/CD19-depleted stem cell transplant. In nucleotides, the CDR3 is TGTGCCAGCAGCTTAGAATGGTTCCAAGAGACCCAGTACTTC. Residues: CASSLEWFQETQYF.